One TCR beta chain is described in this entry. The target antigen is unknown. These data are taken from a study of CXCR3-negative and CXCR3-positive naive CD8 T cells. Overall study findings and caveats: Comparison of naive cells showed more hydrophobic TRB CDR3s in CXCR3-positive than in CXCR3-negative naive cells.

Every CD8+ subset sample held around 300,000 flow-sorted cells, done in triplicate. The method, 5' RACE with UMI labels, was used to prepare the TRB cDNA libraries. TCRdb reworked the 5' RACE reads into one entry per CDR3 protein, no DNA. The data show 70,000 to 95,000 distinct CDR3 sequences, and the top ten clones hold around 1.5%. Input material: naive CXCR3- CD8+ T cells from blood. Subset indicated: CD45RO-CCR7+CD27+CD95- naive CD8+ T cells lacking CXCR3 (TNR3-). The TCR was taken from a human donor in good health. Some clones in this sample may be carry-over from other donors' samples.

CDR3 in amino acids: CAISGSPSYYEQYF. This rearrangement joins TRBV10-3 to TRBJ2-7; TCRdb's assignment of TRBD2 cannot be checked, as there is no DNA. The germline CDR1 and CDR2 sequences are ENHRY and SYGVKD. CDR3 size: 14 residues.